The text below deals with one T cell receptor beta chain. The CDR3 loop spans 12 amino acids. Per germline, CDR1 SGHVS and CDR2 FNYEAQ. V dropped 6 bases and J dropped 15 bases, with 18 bases sitting between them. This sample is drawn from a study of blood T cell repertoires in COVID-19. Whole-study context: The United States, Italy and Spain provided the acute and convalescent COVID-19 samples. T cells, B-cell-depleted T cells, or PBMCs supplied cDNA or gDNA.

In the original workflow: Reference gene primer amplification gave nucleated cell count estimates. Only in-frame clones appear in the TCRdb table, and some are missing; sequencing was by immunoSEQ multiplex PCR. The V and J calls and the clone size are those of that table, but D and trimming were determined from the DNA. Here the sample spans approximately 250,000 clones, 86% being singletons. V gene TRBV7-6 combines with J gene TRBJ2-1; D might be TRBD2 (6 bases). The source is a woman aged 55-70 years who had recovered from COVID-19. The sequenced material came from peripheral blood. The CDR3 DNA sequence: TGTGCCAGCAGACCTCCGGGGGAGGACCCGTTCTTC. This sequence encodes CASRPPGEDPFF.